The 20 T cell receptor beta chains presented below share a single source sample, sequenced in a study of OX40 agonist ivuxolimab in advanced cancers. Profiled with immunoSEQ multiplex PCR; TCRdb holds only in-frame clones, not every one. The sample lists more than 75,000 clones, roughly 85% occurring once. The sequencing here drew on CD4+ or CD8+ T cells sorted from blood, taken in a trial of the OX40 agonist ivuxolimab. Every receptor here comes from an adult with an advanced solid tumor such as melanoma, head and neck, liver or kidney cancer.

The rearrangement joins TRBV5-1 to TRBJ2-5, with 8 bases that match TRBD2. The J call may be in error: the DNA end matches TRBJ2-7 better. CDR1 is SGHRS and CDR2 is YFSETQ in the germline V gene. CDR3 length equals 14 residues. Here the CDR3 reads CASSLTSGGYEQYF. CDR3 DNA sequence: TGCGCCAGCAGCTTGACTAGCGGAGGCTACGAGCAGTACTTC.

The chain uses TRBV6-5 and TRBJ2-7, with D hard to call. The CDR3 spans 13 residues. From germline, CDR1 is MNHEY and CDR2 SVGAGI. Trimming took off 6 bases at V and 7 bases at J, with 16 bases between the two ends. DNA for the CDR3: TGTGCCAGCAGCCCTACGTCGGGTTGGGAGCAGTACTTC. Translation gives CASSPTSGWEQYF.

This clone has a single count. Here the CDR3 reads CASSVTGNGQPQHF. Written as DNA, the CDR3 is TGTGCCAGCAGCGTGACAGGGAATGGTCAGCCCCAGCATTTT. This rearrangement joins TRBV9 to TRBJ1-5; 7 bases align to TRBD1. Germline values: CDR1 SGDLS, CDR2 YYNGEE. The CDR3 totals 14 residues. Trimming removed 2 bases from V and 6 bases from J; junction bases left unmatched: 5.

This chain joins TRBV9 and TRBJ2-1, with TRBD1 identical over 7 bases. This CDR3 has 12 amino acids. Per germline, CDR1 SGDLS and CDR2 YYNGEE. V was clipped by 6 bases and J by 7 bases; unmatched bases: 4. CDR3 nucleotide sequence: TGTGCCAGCAACATACAGGGGAATGAGCAGTTCTTC. Residues: CASNIQGNEQFF.

J is TRBJ2-7 and V is TRBV6-1; D call uncertain. Trimming stripped 3 bases from V and 3 bases from J, with 6 bases between. The CDR3 extends over 12 amino acids. Germline lookup yields CDR1 MNHNS and CDR2 SASEGT. Here the CDR3 DNA reads TGTGCCAGCAGTGATTTTCTCTACGAGCAGTACTTC. This encodes CASSDFLYEQYF.

The J gene is TRBJ1-5, the V gene TRBV15, with a possible D match to TRBD1 (5 bases). Trimming removed 0 bases at V and 9 bases at J, with 18 bases between. Germline lookup yields CDR1 LNHNV and CDR2 YYDKDF (reference sequence). There are 16 residues in the CDR3. CDR3 nucleotide sequence: TGTGCCACCAGCAGAGAAAGCGGGACCCCTCTCCCGCCCCAGCATTTT. Its protein product is CATSRESGTPLPPQHF. Full variable domain (missing parts from reference TRBV15 and TRBJ1-5): DAMVIQNPRYQVTQFGKPVTLSCSQTLNHNVMYWYQQKSSQAPKLLFHYYDKDFNNEADTPDNFQSRRPNTSFCFLDIRSPGLGDTAMYLCATSRESGTPLPPQHFGDGTRLSIL.

This clone showed up just a few times. The CDR3 coding sequence is TGTGCCAGTAGTATCCTGAGGGTAGGGGTTGCGAACTATGGCTACACCTTC. This encodes CASSILRVGVANYGYTF. The chain carries TRBV19 and TRBJ1-2; TRBD1 might be the D (5 bases). The CDR3 contains 17 residues. Trimming left V 3 bases short and J 2 bases short, with 19 bases between. Germline CDR1 reads LNHDA; CDR2 reads SQIVND (reference sequence).

The chain employs TRBV5-1 and TRBJ2-5; D might be TRBD2 (5 bases). The germline V gene encodes CDR1 SGHRS and CDR2 YFSETQ. Trimming pared 5 bases from V and 5 bases from J, leaving 10 bases between. The CDR3 runs to 12 residues. In DNA form, the CDR3 reads TGCGCCAGCAGGTTACCGGGGGAGACCCAGTACTTC. Its protein product is CASRLPGETQYF.

This chain uses TRBV28 with TRBJ2-1; TRBD2 is a possible D gene (5 bases). The CDR3 is 13 residues long. V was trimmed by 8 bases and J by 6 bases, leaving 14 bases between them. CDR1 is MDHEN and CDR2 is SYDVKM in the germline V gene. The CDR3 nucleotides read TGTGCCAGCGGCGGTACTAGACCCAATGAGCAGTTCTTC. Its protein is CASGGTRPNEQFF.

The J gene is TRBJ2-7, the V gene TRBV19, with 10 bases identical to TRBD1. This CDR3 contains 16 residues. Looked up from germline, CDR1 is LNHDA and CDR2 is SQIVND (reference sequence). The ends lost 4 bases at V and 1 base at J; junction bases unmatched: 7. CDR3 DNA sequence: TGTGCCAGTAGTACCCTGAGGACAGGGGGGTCCTACGAGCAGTACTTC. Its translation: CASSTLRTGGSYEQYF.

J is TRBJ1-1 and V is TRBV5-1; D perhaps matches TRBD1 (6 bases). V was clipped by 6 bases and J by 4 bases, with 19 bases between them. Germline loops: CDR1 SGHRS, CDR2 YFSETQ. The CDR3 length is 15 residues. CDR3 residues: CASTDLKGGGTEAFF. CDR3 bases: TGCGCCAGCACGGACTTGAAGGGGGGAGGCACTGAAGCTTTCTTT.

The chain has TRBV6-5 and TRBJ1-5; a possible D gene is TRBD1 (5 bases). Deletions cut 4 bases from V and 3 bases from J, with 13 bases between. CDR1 and CDR2 from the germline V gene are MNHEY and SVGAGI. This CDR3 is built from 15 residues. The CDR3: CASSFVTGLNQPQHF. The CDR3 coding sequence is TGTGCCAGCAGTTTTGTCACAGGTCTCAATCAGCCCCAGCATTTT.

CDR3 nucleotides: TGTGCCAGCAGGAAAAGGGTCAGCTCCTACAATGAGCAGTTCTTC. Amino acids: CASRKRVSSYNEQFF. The V gene is TRBV7-9, the J gene TRBJ2-1, with D uncertain. Germline V gene lookup returns CDR1 SEHNR and CDR2 FQNEAQ (reference sequence). V shed 6 bases and J shed 0 bases, with 12 bases lying between them. The CDR3 is 15 residues long.

The chain couples TRBV7-8 to TRBJ2-7; D might be TRBD1 or TRBD2, each matching 5 bases. The V gene lost 5 bases and the J gene lost 1 base, with 18 bases spanning the gap. This CDR3 contains 16 residues. Germline values: CDR1 SGHVS, CDR2 FQNEAQ. CDR3 sequence (DNA): TGTGCCAGCAGCCTAGAGGTGGGGGAATGGTCCTACGAGCAGTACTTC. Protein product: CASSLEVGEWSYEQYF.

The chain uses TRBV29-1 and TRBJ2-3, with TRBD2 matching 15 bases. V shed 7 bases, J shed 3 bases, and the junction held 5 bases outside the gene matches. This CDR3 has 15 amino acids. CDR1 is SQVTM, CDR2 ANQGSEA, per germline. Here the CDR3 DNA reads TGCAGCGCTCGGACTAGCGGGGGGGCGACAGATACGCAGTATTTT. Protein sequence: CSARTSGGATDTQYF.

The rearrangement links TRBV5-4 to TRBJ2-1; 12 bases align to TRBD2. The CDR3 consists of 15 residues. Per germline, CDR1 SGHNT and CDR2 YYREEE (reference sequence). The junction had 1 base not matched to a gene; V was cut back by 4 bases and J by 2 bases. CDR3 nucleotides: TGTGCCAGCAGCCGGACTAGCGGGACCTACAATGAGCAGTTCTTC. Its translation: CASSRTSGTYNEQFF.

The chain recombines TRBV5-1 with TRBJ1-2; D is unclear. Germline CDR1 and CDR2: SGHRS and YFSETQ. The length of the CDR3 is 12 residues. V dropped 4 bases and J dropped 8 bases, with 12 bases sitting between them. CDR3 region: CASSGNMDGYTF. CDR3 nucleotides: TGCGCCAGCAGCGGAAACATGGACGGCTACACCTTC.

This chain connects TRBV18 to TRBJ1-5, with 8 bases that match TRBD1. V trimming: 6 bases; J trimming: 4 bases; junction bases outside the gene matches: 2. The V gene's germline CDR1 is KGHSH and CDR2 LQKENI. The CDR3 spans 13 residues. Here the CDR3 reads CASSQGANQPQHF. The CDR3, as DNA: TGTGCCAGCTCCCAGGGGGCTAATCAGCCCCAGCATTTT.

The table lists this clone with a count of one. The J gene is TRBJ2-1, the V gene TRBV10-1; 8 bases match TRBD2. CDR3 length: 14 amino acids. V lost 1 base, J lost 9 bases, and 5 bases stayed unmatched. The germline gives CDR1 WNHNN, CDR2 SYGVQD (reference sequence). The DNA for the CDR3 is TGCGCCAGCAGTGAGTGGACCCGGGGGGGTGAGCAGTTCTTC. It yields the protein CASSEWTRGGEQFF.

This sequence joins TRBV18 and TRBJ2-3; D remains unclear. Trimming cost V 6 bases and J 0 bases, with 7 bases left between them. Germline-derived CDR1 and CDR2 are KGHSH and LQKENI. CDR3 length: 13 amino acids. Here the CDR3 DNA reads TGTGCCAGCTCGACCATTAGCACAGATACGCAGTATTTT. Residues: CASSTISTDTQYF.